Below, one T cell receptor beta chain is given with its context. What it recognizes is unknown. V was clipped by 8 bases and J by 7 bases, with 23 bases between them. The CDR3 sequence is 15 residues long. Germline V gene data show CDR1 as LNHDA and CDR2 as SQIVND (reference sequence). The sample comes from a study of T cell responses to AZD1222 COVID-19 vaccine. Study in general: Recipients boosted at about 4 weeks or about 12 weeks are pooled. Study conclusions and caveats: Repertoire sampling occurred only after the peak T cell response.

Sequencing used immunoSEQ multiplex PCR; TCRdb keeps in-frame clones, though not all of them. The sample has around 130,000 clones, over 90% seen once. The specimen comprised peripheral blood, sampled on day 0 of AZD1222 vaccination. This sequence originates from an adult in good health. The V call is TRBV19, the J call TRBJ1-2; D is unresolved. The CDR3 DNA reads TGTGCCAGTCACATTTCCAGCACCACCCTCAGTGGCTACACCTTC. Residues: CASHISSTTLSGYTF. Drawing the rest from reference TRBV19 and TRBJ1-2, the complete variable domain is DGGITQSPKYLFRKEGQNVTLSCEQNLNHDAMYWYRQDPGQGLRLIYYSQIVNDFQKGDIAEGYSVSREKKESFPLTVTSAQKNPTAFYLCASHISSTTLSGYTFGSGTRLTVV.